Described below is a single T cell receptor (beta chain) sequence and its context. This entry comes from a study of blood T cell repertoires in COVID-19. Study-level background: From the United States, Italy and Spain came samples of acute and convalescent COVID-19. Nucleic acid was either cDNA or gDNA, and it came from T cells, B-cell-depleted T cells, or PBMCs.

Sequenced by immunoSEQ multiplex PCR; TCRdb stores in-frame clones only, minus some. The sample holds 90,000 to 110,000 clones, approximately 87% seen once. Germline lookup yields CDR1 MGHRA and CDR2 YSYEKL. This CDR3 contains 12 residues. V lost 1 base to trimming and J lost 4 bases, with 5 bases between them. The sequence derives from a woman in her sixties or seventies with acute or convalescent COVID-19. This chain uses TRBV4-1 with TRBJ2-7, with no clear D. Sequenced input: peripheral blood. DNA for the CDR3: TGCGCCAGCAGCCAAGTCGGGTACGAGCAGTACTTC. Translation gives CASSQVGYEQYF.